This T cell receptor beta chain was sequenced for a study of T cells after yellow fever vaccination. Background on the study: SMART-Seq v4 Ultra Low Input handled preparation of low-cell-number fractions.

5'RACE template switching produced TCR cDNA carrying a universal primer site and UMIs. MiXCR, run by TCRdb on the 5' RACE reads, gives a single entry per CDR3 protein. The repertoire holds about 30,000 distinct CDR3 sequences, 4% to 4.5% seen once, with 40% to 55% in the top ten. Trimming at V came to 7 bases and at J to 0 bases, leaving 8 bases not matched to a gene. This CDR3 has 18 amino acids. The germline V gene encodes CDR1 MNHEY and CDR2 SMNVEV (reference sequence). In its sample, this clonotype was seen many times. The source material was CD8+ T cells sorted from PBMCs, sampled 5 days after the yellow fever booster vaccination. The chain couples TRBV27 to TRBJ2-1; 14 bases line up with TRBD2. This clonotype was sampled from a man under 40 who received the YFV17D yellow fever vaccine. Here the CDR3 DNA reads TGTGCCAGCAACAATGGACTAGCGGGAGGAGGCTCCTACAATGAGCAGTTCTTC. As protein: CASNNGLAGGGSYNEQFF.